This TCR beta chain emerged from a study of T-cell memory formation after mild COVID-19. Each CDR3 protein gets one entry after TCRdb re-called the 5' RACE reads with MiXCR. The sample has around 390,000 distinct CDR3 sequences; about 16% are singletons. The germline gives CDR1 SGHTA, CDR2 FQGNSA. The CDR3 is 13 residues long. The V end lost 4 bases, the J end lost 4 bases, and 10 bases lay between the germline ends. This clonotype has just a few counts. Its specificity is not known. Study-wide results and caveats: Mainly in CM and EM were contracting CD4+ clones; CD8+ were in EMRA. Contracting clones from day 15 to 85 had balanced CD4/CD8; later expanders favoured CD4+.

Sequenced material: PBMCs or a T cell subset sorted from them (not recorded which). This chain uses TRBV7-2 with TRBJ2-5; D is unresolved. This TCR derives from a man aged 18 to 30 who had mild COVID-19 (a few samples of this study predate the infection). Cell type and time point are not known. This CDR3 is CASSSSQVETQYF. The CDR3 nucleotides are TGTGCCAGCAGCTCCTCCCAAGTAGAGACCCAGTACTTC.